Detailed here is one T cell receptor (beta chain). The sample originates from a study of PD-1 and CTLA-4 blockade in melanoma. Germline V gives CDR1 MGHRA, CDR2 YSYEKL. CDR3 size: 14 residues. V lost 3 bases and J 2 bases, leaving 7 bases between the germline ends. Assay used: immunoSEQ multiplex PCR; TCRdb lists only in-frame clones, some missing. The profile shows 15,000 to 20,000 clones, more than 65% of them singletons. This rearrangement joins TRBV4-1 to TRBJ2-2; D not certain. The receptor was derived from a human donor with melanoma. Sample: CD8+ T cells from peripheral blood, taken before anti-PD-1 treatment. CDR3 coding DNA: TGCGCCAGCAGCCACTCCCTCAACACCGGGGAGCTGTTTTTT. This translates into CASSHSLNTGELFF.